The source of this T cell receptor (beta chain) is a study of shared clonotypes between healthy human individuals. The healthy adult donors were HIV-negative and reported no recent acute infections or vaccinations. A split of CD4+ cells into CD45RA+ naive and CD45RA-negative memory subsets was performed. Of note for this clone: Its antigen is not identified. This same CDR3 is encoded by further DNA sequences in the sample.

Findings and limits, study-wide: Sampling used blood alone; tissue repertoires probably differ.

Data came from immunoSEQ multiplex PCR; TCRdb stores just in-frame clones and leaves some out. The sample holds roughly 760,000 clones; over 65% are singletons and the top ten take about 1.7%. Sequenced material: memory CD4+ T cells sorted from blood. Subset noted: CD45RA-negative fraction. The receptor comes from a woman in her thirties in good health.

The DNA of the CDR3 is TGTGCCATCAGCGCCTCTAGCGGGAGGGCCGGCGAGCAGTACTTC. Protein sequence: CAISASSGRAGEQYF. The gene calls are TRBV10-3 and TRBJ2-7; 12 nucleotides match TRBD2. The ends lost 6 bases at V and 6 bases at J; junction bases unmatched: 9. The CDR3 spans 15 residues. Germline V gives CDR1 ENHRY, CDR2 SYGVKD.